This TCR beta chain was identified during a study of cytomegalovirus exposure and HLA in healthy donors. Findings of the study overall: Most TCR sequences were uncommon, yet certain public TCRs appeared in many donors.

As to this clone: The antigen remains unidentified.

Germline V gene lookup returns CDR1 KGHSH and CDR2 LQKENI. After removal of 3 bases from V and 2 bases from J, the junction contained 6 bases not matched to a gene. This CDR3 region has 15 residues. Both 60 Vbeta primers and 13 Jbeta primers went into the PCR. The repertoire was sequenced with immunoSEQ multiplex PCR; TCRdb's copy has only in-frame clones and lacks some. The repertoire holds roughly 190,000 clones, with about 84% as singletons. This sequence originates from a man between 50 and 59 years old in good health and CMV-seronegative. V gene TRBV18 combines with J gene TRBJ2-7; 8 bases fit TRBD1. The sequenced sample consisted of PBMCs. Here the CDR3 reads CASSPGAGGPYEQYF. The CDR3 DNA is TGTGCCAGCTCACCCGGGGCAGGGGGCCCCTACGAGCAGTACTTC.